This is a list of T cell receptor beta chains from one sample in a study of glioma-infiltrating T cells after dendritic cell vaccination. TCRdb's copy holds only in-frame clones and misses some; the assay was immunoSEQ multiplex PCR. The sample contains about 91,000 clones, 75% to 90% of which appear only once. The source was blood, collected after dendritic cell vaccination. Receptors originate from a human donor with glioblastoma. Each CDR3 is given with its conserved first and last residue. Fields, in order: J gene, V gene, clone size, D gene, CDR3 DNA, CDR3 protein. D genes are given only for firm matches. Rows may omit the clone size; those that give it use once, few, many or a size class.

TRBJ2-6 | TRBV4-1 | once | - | TGCGCCAGCAGCCAAGCGGGGACTGGGGCCAACGTCCTGACTTTC | CASSQAGTGANVLTF
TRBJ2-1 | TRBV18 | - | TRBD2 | TGTGCCAGCTCACCCCAGCGGGAGAATGAGCAGTTCTTC | CASSPQRENEQFF
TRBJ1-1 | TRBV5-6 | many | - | TGTGCCAGCAGCGACAAACTACCGGGACAGAACACTGAAGCTTTCTTT | CASSDKLPGQNTEAFF
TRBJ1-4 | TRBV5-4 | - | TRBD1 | TGTGCCAGCAGCGCAGGAACGGACAGGGGTATCGAAAAACTGTTTTTT | CASSAGTDRGIEKLFF
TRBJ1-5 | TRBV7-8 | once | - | TGTGCCAGCAGCTTAGAGGCAGGGTGGAATCAGCCCCAGCATTTT | CASSLEAGWNQPQHF
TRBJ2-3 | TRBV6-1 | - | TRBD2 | TGTGCCAGTGTAGCGGGACAACACACAGATACGCAGTATTTT | CASVAGQHTDTQYF
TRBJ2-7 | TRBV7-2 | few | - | TGTGCCAGCAGCCCCGGGTTGACCTACGAGCAGTACTTC | CASSPGLTYEQYF
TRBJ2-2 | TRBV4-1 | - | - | TGCGCCAGCAGCCAAGGAGGTAGTAACTCCCCCGGGGAGCTGTTTTTT | CASSQGGSNSPGELFF
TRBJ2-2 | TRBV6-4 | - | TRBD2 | TGTGCCAGCAGTGACGGGAGGGCCAGCGGGGAGCTGTTTTTT | CASSDGRASGELFF
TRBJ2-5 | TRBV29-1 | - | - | TGCAGCGTTGATCAGGGTTACGGCGGAGAGACCCAGTACTTC | CSVDQGYGGETQYF
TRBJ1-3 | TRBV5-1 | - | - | TGCGCCAGCAGCTTGGATGACAACTCTGGAAACACCATATATTTT | CASSLDDNSGNTIYF
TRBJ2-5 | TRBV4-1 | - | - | TGCGCCAGCAGCCAAGATCCGTTGGAGACCCAGTACTTC | CASSQDPLETQYF
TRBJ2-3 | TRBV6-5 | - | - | TGTGCCAGCAGTTACGGAGTTCACAAAGGCACAGATACGCAGTATTTT | CASSYGVHKGTDTQYF
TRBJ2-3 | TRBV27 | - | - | TGTGCCAGCAGTTTATCAGCTTTCTCGGGGAGCACAGATACGCAGTATTTT | CASSLSAFSGSTDTQYF
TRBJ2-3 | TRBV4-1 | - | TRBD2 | TGCGCCAGCAGCCAAGGCACTAGCGGGGGCCTCACAGATACGCAGTATTTT | CASSQGTSGGLTDTQYF
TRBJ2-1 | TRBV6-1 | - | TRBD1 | TGTGCCAGCACCCGGGACAGGGCCAATGAGCAGTTCTTC | CASTRDRANEQFF
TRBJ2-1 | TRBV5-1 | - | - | TGCGCCAGCAGCTTCGTGGGGCAGAACAATGAGCAGTTCTTC | CASSFVGQNNEQFF
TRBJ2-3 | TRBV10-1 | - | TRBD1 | TGCGCCAGCAGTGAGCTGACCGGGACAGGGAGTACAGATACGCAGTATTTT | CASSELTGTGSTDTQYF
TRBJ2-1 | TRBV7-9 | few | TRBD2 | TGTGCCAGCAGCTTAGGGGGGACTACGAGTGAGCAGTTCTTC | CASSLGGTTSEQFF
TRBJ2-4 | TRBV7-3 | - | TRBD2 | TGTGCCAGCAGCAAGAGCGGGAGTGGAGCCAAAAACATTCAGTACTTC | CASSKSGSGAKNIQYF
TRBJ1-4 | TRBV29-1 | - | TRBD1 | TGCAGCGCAACACAGGGGGCGGTTAATGAAAAACTGTTTTTT | CSATQGAVNEKLFF
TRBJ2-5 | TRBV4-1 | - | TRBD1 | TGCGCCAGCAGCCTTACAGGGGACCTCCAAGAGACCCAGTACTTC | CASSLTGDLQETQYF
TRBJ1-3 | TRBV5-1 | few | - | TGCGCCAGCAGCTTCTTTCCCGGAGGGCCCGAGGCTGGAAACACCATATATTTT | CASSFFPGGPEAGNTIYF
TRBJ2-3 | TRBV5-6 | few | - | TGTGCCAGCAGCACAGGGATATGGGGCAGCTCAGATACGCAGTATTTT | CASSTGIWGSSDTQYF
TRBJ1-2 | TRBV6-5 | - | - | TGTGCCAGCAGAAATATACCGCTGGCAGGGCACGGCTACACCTTC | CASRNIPLAGHGYTF
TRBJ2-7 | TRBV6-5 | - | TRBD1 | TGTGCCAGCAGATTGGGACAGACCAACTACGAGCAGTACTTC | CASRLGQTNYEQYF
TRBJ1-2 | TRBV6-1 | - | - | TGTGCCAGCAGTGAGGGAGGGAATGGCTACACCTTC | CASSEGGNGYTF
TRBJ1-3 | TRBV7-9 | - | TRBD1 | TGTGCCAGCAGCTACACCGGACAGGCTGGAAACACCATATATTTT | CASSYTGQAGNTIYF
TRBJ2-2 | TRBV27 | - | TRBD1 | TGTGCCACTCGGACAGGGTCGATGACCGGGGAGCTGTTTTTT | CATRTGSMTGELFF
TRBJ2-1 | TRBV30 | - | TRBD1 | TGTGCCTGGAGTGTTGGACAGGGGGTGCGAAACAATGAGCAGTTCTTC | CAWSVGQGVRNNEQFF
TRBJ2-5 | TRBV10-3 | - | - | TGTGCCATCAAAGGGACTTCCGAAGAGACCCAGTACTTC | CAIKGTSEETQYF
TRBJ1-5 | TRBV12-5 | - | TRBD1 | TGTGCTAGTGGACCGGGACAGGGACAGCCCCAGCATTTT | CASGPGQGQPQHF
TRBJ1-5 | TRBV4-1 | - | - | TGCGCCAGCAGCCAAGAAGTTGGAGTAAATCAGCCCCAGCATTTT | CASSQEVGVNQPQHF
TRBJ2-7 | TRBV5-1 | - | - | TGCGCCAGCAGCTTGGGGGCGGGTACCTACGAGCAGTACTTC | CASSLGAGTYEQYF
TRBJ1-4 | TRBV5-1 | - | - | TGCGCCAGCAGCTCCATTCCGACAGCAACTAATGAAAAACTGTTTTTT | CASSSIPTATNEKLFF
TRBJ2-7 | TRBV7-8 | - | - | TGTGCCAGCAGCACCGGGACACCGGCCTACGAGCAGTACTTC | CASSTGTPAYEQYF
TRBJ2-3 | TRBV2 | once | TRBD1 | TGTGCCAGCGGAGGACAGGGTGCAGATACGCAGTATTTT | CASGGQGADTQYF
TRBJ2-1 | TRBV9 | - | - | TGTGCCAGCAGCGTAGCTCTGCTAGCGAATTACAATGAGCAGTTCTTC | CASSVALLANYNEQFF
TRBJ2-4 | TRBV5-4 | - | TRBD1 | TGTGCCAGCAGCTTGAGGGGGCGTTCTCTAGACATTCAGTACTTC | CASSLRGRSLDIQYF
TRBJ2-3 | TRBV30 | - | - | TGTGCCTGGAAACAGGGAGGGTTGGAGGATACGCAGTATTTT | CAWKQGGLEDTQYF
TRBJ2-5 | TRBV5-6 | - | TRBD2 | TGTGCCAGCAGCTTGGATAGGACAAGCGGGGCTTATCAAGAGACCCAGTACTTC | CASSLDRTSGAYQETQYF
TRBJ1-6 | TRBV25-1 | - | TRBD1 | TGTGCCAGCAGTGATAACAGGGGGAATTCACCCCTCCACTTT | CASSDNRGNSPLHF
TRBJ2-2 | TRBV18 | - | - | TGTGCCAGCTCCCCCGCTTACGGCACCGGGGAGCTGTTTTTT | CASSPAYGTGELFF